Below, 6 T cell receptor beta chains from the same sample are listed, as sequenced in a study of cytomegalovirus exposure and HLA in healthy donors. Repertoires were generated with immunoSEQ multiplex PCR, while TCRdb's copy carries only in-frame clones and drops some. The data hold fewer than 90,000 clones, with roughly 83% observed a single time. Sequencing used PBMCs. These receptor sequences come from a woman aged 18-29 years in good health and CMV-seropositive.

For the CDR3, the DNA is TGTGCCAGTAGTATTAGGATACTAGCGGGGGACACAGATACGCAGTATTTT. Protein: CASSIRILAGDTDTQYF. The V gene is TRBV19, the J gene TRBJ2-3; 11 bases fit TRBD2. The CDR3 has 17 amino acids. Germline values: CDR1 LNHDA, CDR2 SQIVND (reference sequence). V lost 3 bases and J lost 2; bases outside the gene matches: 7.

The chain combines TRBV5-4 with TRBJ1-4; weak D call: TRBD1 (5 bases). The CDR3 has 16 amino acids. The V end lost 4 bases, the J end lost 8 bases, and 21 bases lay between the germline ends. Germline CDR1 reads SGHNT; CDR2 reads YYREEE (reference sequence). As DNA, the CDR3 is TGTGCCAGCAGCGCTGGGACTCCTACCAGGGACGAAAAACTGTTTTTT. It is translated as CASSAGTPTRDEKLFF.

CDR3 region: CASSLSLERGAAGDTDTQYF. CDR3 nucleotide sequence: TGTGCCAGCAGTTTGTCTCTGGAGCGGGGGGCCGCCGGGGATACAGATACGCAGTATTTT. The gene calls are TRBV28 and TRBJ2-3; 9 nucleotides match TRBD2. The CDR3 sequence is 20 residues long. CDR1 and CDR2 from the germline V gene are MDHEN and SYDVKM. Unmatched junction bases numbered 19, after V lost 3 bases and J lost 3 bases.

The V call is TRBV5-1, the J call TRBJ1-2; 7 nucleotides align to TRBD1. The V segment lost 3 bases and the J segment 9 bases; nucleotides outside the gene matches: 8. The V gene's germline CDR1 is SGHRS and CDR2 YFSETQ. The CDR3 runs 13 residues. This CDR3 is CASSSGTAGSYTF. The CDR3 DNA reads TGCGCCAGCAGCTCTGGGACAGCAGGTAGCTACACCTTC.

This clone has only one observation. The J gene is TRBJ2-7, the V gene TRBV9; TRBD2 matches 10 bases. The CDR3 has 15 amino acids. J lost 3 bases, V lost 3 bases, and 6 bases had no gene match. Germline-derived CDR1 and CDR2 are SGDLS and YYNGEE. Written as DNA, the CDR3 is TGTGCCAGCAGCGCGAGCGGGGGGGATATCTACGAGCAGTACTTC. It is translated as CASSASGGDIYEQYF.

This chain uses TRBV6-1 with TRBJ2-7; D possibly corresponds to TRBD2 (6 bases). The V gene's germline CDR1 is MNHNS and CDR2 SASEGT. This CDR3 has 13 residues. Trimming stripped 8 bases from V and 0 bases from J, with 11 bases between. The CDR3 loop is CASGAGYSYEQYF. Here the CDR3 DNA reads TGTGCCAGCGGCGCGGGATACTCCTACGAGCAGTACTTC.